This TCR beta chain was sequenced for a study of early T cells in non-severe SARS-CoV-2 infection. Study background: Sequencing of unsorted whole blood was done on bulk RNA, leaving chains unpaired.

The V gene's germline CDR1 is SGHDN and CDR2 FVKESK. The CDR3 consists of 15 residues. V gave up 2 bases and J gave up 4 bases, with 9 bases separating them. This clonotype was recorded at least ten times. The target antigen is unknown. Unique molecular identifiers were affixed to single, distinct cDNA molecules. TCRdb recomputed calls from the 5' RACE reads with MiXCR, one row per CDR3 protein. Of 65,000 to 80,000 distinct CDR3 sequences listed, over 10% are singletons. Regarding the study as a whole: Lookups in VDJdb leaned toward anti-spike CD8 responses and missed private and CD4 specificities.

The sequence was obtained from an adult who was a healthcare worker with PCR-confirmed SARS-CoV-2 infection or an uninfected control (not recorded which). The sequencing sample was made of whole blood. The J gene is TRBJ1-6, the V gene TRBV14; no reliable D call. CDR3 protein: CASSQSRLYNSPLHF. Written as DNA, the CDR3 is TGTGCCAGCAGCCAATCACGGTTATATAATTCACCCCTCCACTTT.